The source of this TCR beta chain is a study of T cells in Graves' hyperthyroidism and ophthalmopathy. This clonotype was recorded once. What it binds is unknown. Trimming took 4 bases from V and 4 from J, leaving 22 bases between them. This CDR3 has 17 residues. Per germline, CDR1 MDHEN and CDR2 SYDVKM. Uncontrolled infections, other autoimmune diseases, pregnancy or lactation led to exclusion of patients. Diagnoses used clinical symptoms, serum thyroxine and TRAb, thyroid ultrasound and orbital computed tomography. Findings of the study overall: Model-based prediction identified ophthalmopathy a median approximately 6 months prior to its onset. Blood also showed most of the thyroid clonotypes that were expanded above 0.001.

RNA transcripts yielded amplified TCR beta CDR3 regions. The HTBI primer set served for first-round RT-PCR of the TCR CDR3. TCRdb itself ran the multiplex PCR reads through MiXCR, one entry per CDR3 protein. In the table there are a few hundred thousand distinct CDR3 sequences, 35% to 55% of which are singletons. The sequence derives from an adult woman with Graves' disease, either hyperthyroidism or ophthalmopathy (not recorded which). Sequenced material: peripheral blood or thyroid tissue (not recorded which). The J gene is TRBJ2-5, the V gene TRBV28, with D tentatively TRBD1 or TRBD2 (5 bases each). The CDR3 coding sequence is TGTGCCAGCAGTTCAACCTTCGGGGCCCCCGAACGAGAGACCCAGTACTTC. It specifies CASSSTFGAPERETQYF.